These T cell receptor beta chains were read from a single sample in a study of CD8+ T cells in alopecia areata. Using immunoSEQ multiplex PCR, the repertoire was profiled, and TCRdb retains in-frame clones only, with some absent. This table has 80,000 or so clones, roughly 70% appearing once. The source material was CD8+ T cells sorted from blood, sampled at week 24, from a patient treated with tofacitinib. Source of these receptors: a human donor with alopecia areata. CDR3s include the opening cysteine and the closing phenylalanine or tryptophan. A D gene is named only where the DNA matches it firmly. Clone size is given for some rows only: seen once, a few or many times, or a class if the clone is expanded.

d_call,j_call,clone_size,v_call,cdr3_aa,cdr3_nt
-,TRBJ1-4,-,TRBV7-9,CASTMTAPNEKLFF,TGTGCCAGCACCATGACAGCTCCTAATGAAAAACTGTTTTTT
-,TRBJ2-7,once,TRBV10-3,CAISKGDGLYEQYF,TGTGCCATCAGTAAAGGGGACGGCCTCTACGAGCAGTACTTC
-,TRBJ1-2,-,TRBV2,CASGEVRENESSNYGYTF,TGTGCCAGCGGTGAAGTTAGGGAGAATGAATCTTCTAACTATGGCTACACCTTC
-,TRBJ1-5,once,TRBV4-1,CASSLGTGNQPQHF,TGCGCCAGCAGCCTAGGGACGGGGAATCAGCCCCAGCATTTT
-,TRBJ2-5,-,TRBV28,CASRDYFQETQYF,TGTGCCAGCAGGGACTACTTCCAAGAGACCCAGTACTTC
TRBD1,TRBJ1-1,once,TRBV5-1,CASSDGTGETEAFF,TGCGCCAGCAGCGACGGGACAGGGGAGACTGAAGCTTTCTTT
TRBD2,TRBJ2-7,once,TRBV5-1,CASTIGTSGQYEQYF,TGCGCCAGCACCATTGGCACTAGCGGACAGTACGAGCAGTACTTC
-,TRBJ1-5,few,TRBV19,CASGELQVPWAPQHF,TGTGCCAGTGGGGAATTACAGGTCCCTTGGGCGCCCCAGCATTTT
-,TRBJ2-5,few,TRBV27,CASREADDGQETQYF,TGTGCCAGCAGAGAAGCCGATGACGGCCAAGAGACCCAGTACTTC
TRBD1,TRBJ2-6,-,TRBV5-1,CASADRDRERLANVLTF,TGCGCCAGCGCGGACAGGGACCGAGAGCGTCTGGCCAACGTCCTGACTTTC
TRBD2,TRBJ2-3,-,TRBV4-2,CASSLGWVAGEDTQYF,TGTGCCAGCAGCCTCGGTTGGGTAGCGGGGGAAGATACGCAGTATTTT
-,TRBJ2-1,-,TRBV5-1,CAGTTLPGDYNEQFF,TGCGCCGGCACTACGTTACCGGGAGACTACAATGAGCAGTTCTTC
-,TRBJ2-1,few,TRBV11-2,CASSSFEHSYNEQFF,TGTGCCAGCAGCTCTTTCGAACACTCCTACAATGAGCAGTTCTTC
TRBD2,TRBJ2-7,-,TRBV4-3,CASSQDMGLGSYEQYF,TGCGCCAGCAGCCAAGATATGGGACTAGGTTCCTACGAGCAGTACTTC
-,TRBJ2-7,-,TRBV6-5,CASRLFQGTSEQYF,TGTGCCAGCAGGCTATTTCAGGGGACGAGCGAGCAGTACTTC
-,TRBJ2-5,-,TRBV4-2,CASSLIGLQETQYF,TGTGCCAGCAGCTTAATTGGCCTCCAAGAGACCCAGTACTTC
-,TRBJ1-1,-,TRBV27,CASQPGGRNTEAFF,TGTGCCAGCCAACCGGGGGGCAGAAACACTGAAGCTTTCTTT
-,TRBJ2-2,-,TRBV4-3,CASSQDLGPGELFF,TGCGCCAGCAGCCAAGATTTGGGCCCCGGGGAGCTGTTTTTT
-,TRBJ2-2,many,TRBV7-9,CASSPTNTGELFF,TGTGCCAGCAGCCCCACCAACACCGGGGAGCTGTTTTTT
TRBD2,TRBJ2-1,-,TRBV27,CASRLTAGGQGNEQFF,TGTGCCAGCAGACTGACAGCGGGGGGGCAAGGCAATGAGCAGTTCTTC
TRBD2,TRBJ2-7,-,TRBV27,CASSSGGRIDEQYF,TGTGCCAGCAGTTCTGGCGGGAGGATTGACGAGCAGTACTTC
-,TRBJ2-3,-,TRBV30,CAWTQGTEWVTDTQYF,TGTGCCTGGACCCAGGGTACTGAATGGGTCACAGATACGCAGTATTTT
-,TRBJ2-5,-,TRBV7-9,CASSLSGFLEETQYF,TGTGCCAGCAGCTTATCGGGATTCTTGGAAGAGACCCAGTACTTC
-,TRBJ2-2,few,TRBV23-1,CASSQGVLVWGNTGELFF,TGCGCCAGCAGCCAAGGTGTTTTAGTTTGGGGGAACACCGGGGAGCTGTTTTTT
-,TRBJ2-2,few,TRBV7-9,CASSSWSRAGELFF,TGTGCCAGCAGCTCCTGGTCTCGGGCCGGGGAGCTGTTTTTT
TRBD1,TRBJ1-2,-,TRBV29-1,CSVYRTGAMRGYTF,TGCAGCGTCTACCGGACAGGGGCGATGCGTGGCTACACCTTC
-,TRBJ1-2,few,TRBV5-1,CASSLDPQVFAGKGYTF,TGCGCCAGCAGCTTGGACCCCCAGGTGTTTGCAGGGAAAGGCTACACCTTC
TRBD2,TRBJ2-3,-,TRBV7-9,CASSLHPTSGSADTQYF,TGTGCCAGCAGTTTGCACCCGACTAGCGGGAGTGCAGATACGCAGTATTTT
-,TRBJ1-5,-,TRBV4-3,CASSQDRALAQPQHF,TGCGCCAGCAGCCAAGATAGGGCGCTGGCTCAGCCCCAGCATTTT
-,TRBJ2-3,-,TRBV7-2,CASSLEVALGTQYF,TGTGCCAGCAGCTTAGAGGTAGCGCTAGGTACGCAGTATTTT
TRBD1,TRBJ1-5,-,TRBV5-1,CASSLGTGGFEQPQHF,TGCGCCAGCAGCTTGGGGACAGGGGGCTTCGAACAGCCCCAGCATTTT
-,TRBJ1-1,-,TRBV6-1,CASSEVRGATEAFF,TGTGCCAGCAGTGAAGTTAGGGGGGCGACTGAAGCTTTCTTT
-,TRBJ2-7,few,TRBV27,CASALVPSYEQYF,TGTGCCAGCGCCCTCGTCCCTTCCTACGAGCAGTACTTC
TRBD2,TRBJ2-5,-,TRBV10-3,CAISLRPGLAGILQETQYF,TGTGCCATCAGTCTCCGACCGGGACTAGCGGGGATACTCCAAGAGACCCAGTACTTC
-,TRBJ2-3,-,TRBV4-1,CASSHEDPFRGDTQYF,TGCGCCAGCAGCCACGAAGACCCCTTTCGAGGAGATACGCAGTATTTT
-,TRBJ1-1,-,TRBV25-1,CASSEGWNTEAFF,TGTGCCAGCAGTGAAGGATGGAACACTGAAGCTTTCTTT
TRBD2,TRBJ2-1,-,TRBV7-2,CASSPSSGANNEQFF,TGTGCCAGCAGCCCTTCTAGCGGGGCGAACAATGAGCAGTTCTTC
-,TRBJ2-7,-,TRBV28,CASSSPVDYEQYF,TGTGCCAGCAGTTCCCCCGTCGACTACGAGCAGTACTTC
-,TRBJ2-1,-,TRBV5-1,CASSIGAGTHNEQFF,TGCGCCAGCAGCATAGGGGCCGGGACCCACAATGAGCAGTTCTTC
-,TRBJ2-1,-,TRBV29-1,CSVEDLSPNYNEQFF,TGCAGCGTTGAAGATTTGTCACCCAACTACAATGAGCAGTTCTTC
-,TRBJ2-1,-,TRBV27,CASRQARAYNEQFF,TGTGCCAGCAGACAAGCCCGGGCCTACAATGAGCAGTTCTTC
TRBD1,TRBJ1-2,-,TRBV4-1,CASSQGQGTSDYGYTF,TGCGCCAGCAGCCAAGGACAGGGGACTTCTGACTATGGCTACACCTTC
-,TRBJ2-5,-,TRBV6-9,CASSYHRRGKETQYF,TGTGCCAGCAGTTATCATCGGCGGGGAAAAGAGACCCAGTACTTC
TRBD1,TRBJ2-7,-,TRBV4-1,CASSQDPGQGMGQYF,TGCGCCAGCAGCCAAGATCCCGGACAGGGTATGGGGCAGTACTTC